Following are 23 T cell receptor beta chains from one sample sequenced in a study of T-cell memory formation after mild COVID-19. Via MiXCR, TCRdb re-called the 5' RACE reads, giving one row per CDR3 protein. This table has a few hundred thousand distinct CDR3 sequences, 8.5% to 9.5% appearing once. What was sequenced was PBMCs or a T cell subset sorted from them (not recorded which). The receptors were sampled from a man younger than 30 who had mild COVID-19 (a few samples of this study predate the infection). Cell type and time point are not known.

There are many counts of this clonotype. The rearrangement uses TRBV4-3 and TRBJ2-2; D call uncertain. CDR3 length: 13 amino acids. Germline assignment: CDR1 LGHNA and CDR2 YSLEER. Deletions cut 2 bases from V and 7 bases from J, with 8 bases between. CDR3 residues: CASSQLLGGELFF. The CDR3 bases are TGCGCCAGCAGCCAACTCCTGGGCGGGGAGCTGTTTTTT.

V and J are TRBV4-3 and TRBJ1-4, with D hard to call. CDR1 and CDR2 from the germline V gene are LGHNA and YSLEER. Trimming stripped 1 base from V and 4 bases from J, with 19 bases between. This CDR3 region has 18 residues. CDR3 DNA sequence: TGCGCCAGCAGCCAAGGAGGACCCCTAAAGGATATTAATGAAAAACTGTTTTTT. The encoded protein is CASSQGGPLKDINEKLFF.

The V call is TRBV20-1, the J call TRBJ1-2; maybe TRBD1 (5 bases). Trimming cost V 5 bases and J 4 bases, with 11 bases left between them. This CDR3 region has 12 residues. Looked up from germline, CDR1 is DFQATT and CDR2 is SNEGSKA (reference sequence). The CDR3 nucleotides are TGCAGTGCTGGCAGGGCGGGCTATGGCTACACCTTC. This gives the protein CSAGRAGYGYTF.

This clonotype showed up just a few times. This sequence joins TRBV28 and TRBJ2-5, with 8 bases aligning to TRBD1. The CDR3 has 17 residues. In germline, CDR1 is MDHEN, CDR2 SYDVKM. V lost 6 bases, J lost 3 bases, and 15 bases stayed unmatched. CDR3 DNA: TGTGCCAGCAGGGCCGCACCCAGGGGGCGAGGGGAAGAGACCCAGTACTTC. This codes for CASRAAPRGRGEETQYF.

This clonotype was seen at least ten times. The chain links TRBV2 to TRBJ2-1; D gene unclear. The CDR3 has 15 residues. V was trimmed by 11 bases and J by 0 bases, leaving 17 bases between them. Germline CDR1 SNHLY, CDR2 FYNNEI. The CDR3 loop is CAGLSTPSSYNEQFF. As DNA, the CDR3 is TGTGCCGGTCTATCGACTCCTAGCTCCTACAATGAGCAGTTCTTC.

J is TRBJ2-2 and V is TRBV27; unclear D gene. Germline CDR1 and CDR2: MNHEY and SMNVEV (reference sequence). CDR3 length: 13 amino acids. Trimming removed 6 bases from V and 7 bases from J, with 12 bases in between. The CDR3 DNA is TGTGCCAGCAGCCTCCCCCGCCGCGGGGAGCTGTTTTTT. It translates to CASSLPRRGELFF.

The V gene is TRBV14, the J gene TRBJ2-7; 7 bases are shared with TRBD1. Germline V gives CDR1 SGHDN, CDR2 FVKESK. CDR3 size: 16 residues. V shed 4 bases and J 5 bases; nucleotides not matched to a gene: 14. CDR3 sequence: CASSPSSRTGIDEQYF. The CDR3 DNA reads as TGTGCCAGCAGCCCATCATCCCGGACAGGAATCGACGAGCAGTACTTC.

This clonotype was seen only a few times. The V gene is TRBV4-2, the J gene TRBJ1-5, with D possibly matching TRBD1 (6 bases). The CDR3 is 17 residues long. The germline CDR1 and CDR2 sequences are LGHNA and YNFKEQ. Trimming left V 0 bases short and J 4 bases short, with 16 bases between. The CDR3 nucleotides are TGTGCCAGCAGCCAAGATCAGCAGGGGATAAGGAATCAGCCCCAGCATTTT. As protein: CASSQDQQGIRNQPQHF.

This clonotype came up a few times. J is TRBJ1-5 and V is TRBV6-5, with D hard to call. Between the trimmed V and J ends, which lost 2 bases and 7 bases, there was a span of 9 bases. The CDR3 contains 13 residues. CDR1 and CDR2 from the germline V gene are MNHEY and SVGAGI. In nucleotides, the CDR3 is TGTGCCAGCAGTTACCTCCTTGGGCAGCCCCAGCATTTT. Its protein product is CASSYLLGQPQHF.

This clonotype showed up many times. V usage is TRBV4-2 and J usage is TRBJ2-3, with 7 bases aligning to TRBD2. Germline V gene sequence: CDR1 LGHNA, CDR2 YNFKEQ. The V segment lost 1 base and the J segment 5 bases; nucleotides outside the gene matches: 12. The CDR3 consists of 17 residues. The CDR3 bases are TGTGCCAGCAGCCAAGCGCCTTCGAGCGGGGCCGGAGATACGCAGTATTTT. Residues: CASSQAPSSGAGDTQYF.

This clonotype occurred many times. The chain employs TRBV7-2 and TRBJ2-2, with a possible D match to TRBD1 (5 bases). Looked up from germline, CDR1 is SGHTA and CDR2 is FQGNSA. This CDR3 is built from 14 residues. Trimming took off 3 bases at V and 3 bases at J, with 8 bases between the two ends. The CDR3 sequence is CASSLVGDTGELFF. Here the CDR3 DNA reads TGTGCCAGCAGCTTGGTAGGGGACACCGGGGAGCTGTTTTTT.

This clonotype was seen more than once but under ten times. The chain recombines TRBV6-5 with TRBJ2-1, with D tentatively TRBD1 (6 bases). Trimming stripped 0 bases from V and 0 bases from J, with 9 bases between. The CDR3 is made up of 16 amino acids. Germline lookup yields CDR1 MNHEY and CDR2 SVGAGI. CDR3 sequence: CASSYSTGSSYNEQFF. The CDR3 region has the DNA TGTGCCAGCAGTTACTCGACAGGAAGCTCCTACAATGAGCAGTTCTTC.

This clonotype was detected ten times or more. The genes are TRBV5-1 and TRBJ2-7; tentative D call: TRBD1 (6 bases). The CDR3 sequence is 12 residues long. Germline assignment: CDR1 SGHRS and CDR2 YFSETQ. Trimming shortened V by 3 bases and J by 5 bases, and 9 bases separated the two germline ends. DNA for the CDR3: TGCGCCAGCAGCTATGAGGGGGACGAGCAGTACTTC. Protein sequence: CASSYEGDEQYF. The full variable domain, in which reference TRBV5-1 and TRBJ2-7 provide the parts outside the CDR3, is KAGVTQTPRYLIKTRGQQVTLSCSPISGHRSVSWYQQTPGQGLQFLFEYFSETQRNKGNFPGRFSGRQFSNSRSEMNVSTLELGDSALYLCASSYEGDEQYFGPGTRLTVT.

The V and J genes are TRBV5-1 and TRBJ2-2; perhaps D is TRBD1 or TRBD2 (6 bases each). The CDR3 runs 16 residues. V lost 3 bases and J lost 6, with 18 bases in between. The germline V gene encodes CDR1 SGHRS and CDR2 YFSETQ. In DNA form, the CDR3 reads TGCGCCAGCAGCTCGGGGGACACCTTCTCCCCCGGGGAGCTGTTTTTT. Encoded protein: CASSSGDTFSPGELFF.

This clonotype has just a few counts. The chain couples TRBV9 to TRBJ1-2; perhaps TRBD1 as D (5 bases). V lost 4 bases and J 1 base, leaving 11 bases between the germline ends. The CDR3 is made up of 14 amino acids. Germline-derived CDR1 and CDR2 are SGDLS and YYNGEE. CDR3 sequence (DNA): TGTGCCAGCAGCAGAACCAGGGATAACTATGGCTACACCTTC. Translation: CASSRTRDNYGYTF.

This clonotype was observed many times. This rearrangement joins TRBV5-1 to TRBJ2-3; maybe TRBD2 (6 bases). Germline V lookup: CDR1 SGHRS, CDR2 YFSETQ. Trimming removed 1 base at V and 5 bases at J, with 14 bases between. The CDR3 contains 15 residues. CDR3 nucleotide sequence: TGCGCCAGCAGCTTGCTAGGGCAGGGAGGAGATACGCAGTATTTT. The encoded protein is CASSLLGQGGDTQYF.

CDR3 nucleotides: TGCAGCGTTGTAGTCAGCACGCAGTATTTT. Its translation is CSVVVSTQYF. The genes are TRBV29-1 and TRBJ2-3; the D is unclear. The V gene's germline CDR1 is SQVTM and CDR2 ANQGSEA. The V end lost 4 bases, the J end lost 9 bases, and 8 bases lay between the germline ends. CDR3 length equals 10 residues.

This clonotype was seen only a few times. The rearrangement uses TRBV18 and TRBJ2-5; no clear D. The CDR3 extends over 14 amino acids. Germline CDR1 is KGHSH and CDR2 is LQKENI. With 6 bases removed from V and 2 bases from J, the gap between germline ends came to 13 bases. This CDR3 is CASSRSAAQETQYF. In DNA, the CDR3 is TGTGCCAGCTCTCGCTCGGCGGCTCAAGAGACCCAGTACTTC.

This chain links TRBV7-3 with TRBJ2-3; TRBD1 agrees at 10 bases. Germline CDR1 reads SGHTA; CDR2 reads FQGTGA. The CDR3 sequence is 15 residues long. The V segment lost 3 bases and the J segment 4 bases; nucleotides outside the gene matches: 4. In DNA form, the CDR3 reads TGTGCCAGCAGCTTCTCCGGGACAGGGGCAGATACGCAGTATTTT. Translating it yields CASSFSGTGADTQYF.

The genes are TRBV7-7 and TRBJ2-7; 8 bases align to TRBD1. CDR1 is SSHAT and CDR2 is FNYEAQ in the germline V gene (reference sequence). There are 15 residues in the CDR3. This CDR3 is CASRNTGGSSYEQYV. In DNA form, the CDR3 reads TGTGCTAGCAGAAATACAGGGGGTAGCTCCTACGAGCAGTACGTC.

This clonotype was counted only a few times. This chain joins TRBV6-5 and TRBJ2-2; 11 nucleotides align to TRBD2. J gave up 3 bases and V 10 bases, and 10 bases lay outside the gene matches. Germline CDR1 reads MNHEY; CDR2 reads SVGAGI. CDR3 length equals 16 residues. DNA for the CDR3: TGTGCCACCAGAGGGGGTAGCGGGGGGGACACCGGGGAGCTGTTTTTT. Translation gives CATRGGSGGDTGELFF.

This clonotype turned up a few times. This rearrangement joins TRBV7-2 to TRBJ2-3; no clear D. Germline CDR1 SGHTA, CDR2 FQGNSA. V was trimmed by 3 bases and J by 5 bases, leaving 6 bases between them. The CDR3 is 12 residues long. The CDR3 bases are TGTGCCAGCAGCTTGAGGAAAGATACGCAGTATTTT. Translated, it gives CASSLRKDTQYF.

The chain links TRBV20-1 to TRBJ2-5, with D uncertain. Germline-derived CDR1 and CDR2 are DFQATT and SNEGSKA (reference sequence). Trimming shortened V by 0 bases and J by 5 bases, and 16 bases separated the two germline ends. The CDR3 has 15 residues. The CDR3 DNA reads TGCAGTGCTAGAGATGGGGATACCGGAAGGGAGACCCAGTACTTC. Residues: CSARDGDTGRETQYF.